These 26 T cell receptor beta chains share one sample of origin, sequenced in a study of spatial heterogeneity in lung cancer (dated by TCRdb to about 2019). The sample's time point label, in plain terms: sample taken at primary tumor resection. Libraries were prepared through 5' RACE. TCRdb lists the instrument as NextSeq 500. TCRdb passed the public sequencing reads through fastp at Q25 and MiXCR, retaining productive beta sequences. Merged by CDR3 protein, the rows form single entries marked with the most common genes and DNA. This sample gives 2,500 to 3,000 distinct CDR3 sequences in total; approximately 3% of them show up just once. The ten largest clones take up under 30% of the sample. Specimen: normal lung tissue next to the tumor, collected at surgery. The receptors were gathered from a male donor with early-stage non-small cell lung cancer.

The chain joins TRBV6-5 to TRBJ2-5, with D tentatively TRBD1 (6 bases). This CDR3 comprises 15 residues. Germline loops: CDR1 MNHEY, CDR2 SVGAGI. The V end was cut by 3 bases, the J end by 0 bases, with 11 bases between. This chain's CDR3 is CASSYRDMDQETQYF. The CDR3 DNA is TGTGCCAGCAGTTATCGGGACATGGACCAAGAGACCCAGTACTTC.

This clonotype has at least ten counts. The chain carries TRBV5-4 and TRBJ1-5; possibly TRBD1 for D (5 bases). CDR1 is SGHNT, CDR2 YYREEE, per germline (reference sequence). V dropped 3 bases and J dropped 4 bases, with 8 bases sitting between them. This CDR3 is built from 13 residues. CDR3 residues: CASSYDSNQPQHF. For the CDR3, the DNA is TGTGCCAGCAGCTATGACAGTAATCAGCCCCAGCATTTT.

This clonotype was seen ten or more times. The CDR3 coding sequence is TGTGCCAGCAAGAGCGGGAACACTGAAGCTTTCTTT. Residues: CASKSGNTEAFF. This rearrangement joins TRBV27 to TRBJ1-1; no reliable D call. CDR1 and CDR2 (germline): MNHEY, SMNVEV (reference sequence). Deletions cut 7 bases from V and 1 base from J, with 7 bases between. The CDR3 totals 12 residues.

The table lists this clonotype with many counts. V usage is TRBV29-1 and J usage is TRBJ2-7; tentatively, D is TRBD2 (6 bases). The CDR3 loop spans 11 amino acids. The V end lost 3 bases, the J end lost 6 bases, and 9 bases lay between the germline ends. Germline V gives CDR1 SQVTM, CDR2 ANQGSEA. The CDR3 coding sequence is TGCAGCGTTGAGCGGGGTTTCGAGCAGTACTTC. Translation gives CSVERGFEQYF.

In its sample, this clonotype is medium-sized. The rearrangement uses TRBV2 and TRBJ1-2, with a tentative D call TRBD1 (6 bases). V lost 3 bases, J lost 8 bases, and 19 bases lay in between. The CDR3 runs 15 residues. CDR1 and CDR2 (germline): SNHLY, FYNNEI. CDR3 bases: TGTGCCAGCAGTGAGACAGGTTCCGTCTTTGGGGGCTACACCTTC. Amino acid sequence: CASSETGSVFGGYTF.

The genes are TRBV29-1 and TRBJ1-4, with 7 bases that match TRBD1. J gave up 6 bases and V 0 bases, and 10 bases lay outside the gene matches. Germline CDR1 reads SQVTM; CDR2 reads ANQGSEA. The CDR3 has 16 residues. CDR3: CSVEELRTGSDEKLFF. The CDR3 nucleotides read TGCAGCGTTGAAGAACTGCGGACAGGCTCGGATGAAAAACTGTTTTTT.

This clonotype appeared many times. The chain combines TRBV6-6 with TRBJ2-1, with D tentatively TRBD1 or TRBD2 (7 bases each). The V gene's germline CDR1 is MNHNY and CDR2 SVGAGI (reference sequence). Trimming pared 0 bases from V and 5 bases from J, leaving 23 bases between. The length of the CDR3 is 19 residues. The CDR3 coding sequence is TGTGCCAGCAGTTACTCCCCGACAGGGAGGGGAACCATCCACAATGAGCAGTTCTTC. Its protein product is CASSYSPTGRGTIHNEQFF.

This clonotype is medium-sized (0.01 to 0.1%) by share. CDR3 loop: CASSMRLAGETQYF. In DNA, the CDR3 is TGTGCCAGTAGTATGAGACTAGCAGGGGAGACCCAGTACTTC. J is TRBJ2-5 and V is TRBV19; 7 nucleotides agree with TRBD2. CDR3 length: 14 residues. Trimming at V came to 3 bases and at J to 5 bases, leaving 6 bases not matched to a gene. Germline V gives CDR1 LNHDA, CDR2 SQIVND (reference sequence).

This clonotype was recorded many times. Here the CDR3 reads CASSQERPGLYGYTF. Written as DNA, the CDR3 is TGCGCCAGCAGCCAAGAAAGGCCGGGACTGTATGGCTACACCTTC. The rearrangement links TRBV4-1 to TRBJ1-2; tentatively, D is TRBD1 (5 bases). The germline V gene encodes CDR1 MGHRA and CDR2 YSYEKL. This CDR3 comprises 15 residues. V was pared by 0 bases and J by 5 bases, with 13 bases between.

This clonotype is deemed medium-sized (0.01 to 0.1%). The genes are TRBV6-1 and TRBJ1-5; 10 bases are a match to TRBD1. The CDR3 sequence is 16 residues long. With V trimmed by 8 bases and J by 2 bases, 9 bases remained unmatched. CDR1 is MNHNS and CDR2 is SASEGT in the germline V gene. This CDR3 reads CASYQGGTGGNQPQHF. Here the CDR3 DNA reads TGTGCCAGCTATCAAGGGGGGACAGGGGGCAATCAGCCCCAGCATTTT.

Within the sample, this clonotype is medium-sized. V and J are TRBV11-2 and TRBJ2-3; the D gene is possibly TRBD2 (5 bases). Germline CDR1 reads SGHAT; CDR2 reads FQNNGV. V lost 5 bases and J lost 0, with 12 bases in between. This CDR3 has 15 amino acids. The CDR3 nucleotides are TGTGCCAGCAGCCCGACGGACTCCAGCACAGATACGCAGTATTTT. Translating it yields CASSPTDSSTDTQYF.

By share, this clonotype ranks as medium-sized. This chain connects TRBV12-3 or TRBV12-4 to TRBJ2-1; perhaps TRBD2 as D (6 bases). The CDR3 runs to 15 residues. V lost 5 bases to trimming and J lost 14 bases, with 25 bases between them. CDR3 in amino acids: CASSRAGTPVGSKFF. CDR3 DNA: TGTGCCAGCAGTCGGGCCGGGACTCCAGTCGGGAGTAAGTTCTTC.

This clonotype was found a few times. This rearrangement joins TRBV12-3 or TRBV12-4 to TRBJ2-6; no firm D call. The length of the CDR3 is 15 residues. V gave up 1 base and J gave up 0 bases, with 4 bases separating them. The DNA for the CDR3 is TGTGCCAGCAGTTTAGTCAGCTCTGGGGCCAACGTCCTGACTTTC. Amino acids: CASSLVSSGANVLTF.

This clonotype is medium-sized (0.01 to 0.1%) in the sample. The chain uses TRBV4-2 and TRBJ1-1; TRBD1 matches at 8 bases. The germline V gene encodes CDR1 LGHNA and CDR2 YNFKEQ. CDR3 length equals 14 residues. V was pared by 4 bases and J by 5 bases, with 6 bases of the junction left unmatched. The DNA of the CDR3 is TGTGCCAGCAGCCCTCAGGGGGCGGGGACTGAAGCTTTCTTT. Amino acids: CASSPQGAGTEAFF.

The chain joins TRBV4-3 to TRBJ2-1; tentative D call: TRBD2 (6 bases). The CDR3 is 15 amino acids. Germline loops: CDR1 LGHNA, CDR2 YSLEER. V lost 0 bases and J 7 bases, leaving 13 bases between the germline ends. The CDR3 DNA sequence: TGCGCCAGCAGCCAAGAGCTAGCGAGGTTGAATGAGCAGTTCTTC. Translating gives CASSQELARLNEQFF.

This clonotype is medium-sized in the sample. The CDR3 reads CASSLGLAGYEQYF. The CDR3 DNA reads TGTGCCAGCAGCTTAGGCCTAGCGGGGTACGAGCAGTACTTC. The chain carries TRBV7-2 and TRBJ2-7; TRBD2 agrees at 9 bases. From germline, CDR1 is SGHTA and CDR2 FQGNSA. This CDR3 spans 14 amino acids. After removal of 1 base from V and 4 bases from J, the junction contained 2 bases not matched to a gene. The variable domain in full, completed from reference TRBV7-2 and TRBJ2-7, reads GAGVSQSPSNKVTEKGKDVELRCDPISGHTALYWYRQSLGQGLEFLIYFQGNSAPDKSGLPSDRFSAERTGGSVSTLTIQRTQQEDSAVYLCASSLGLAGYEQYFGPGTRLTVT.

This clonotype was detected a few times. The V call is TRBV5-1, the J call TRBJ2-5; maybe TRBD2 (6 bases). From germline, CDR1 is SGHRS and CDR2 YFSETQ. This CDR3 is 15 amino acids long. The V end lost 5 bases, the J end lost 1 base, and 15 bases lay between the germline ends. CDR3 nucleotides: TGCGCCAGCAGACCTGGCGGTAGCGGCCAAGAGACCCAGTACTTC. It specifies CASRPGGSGQETQYF.

The sample holds many counts of this clonotype. The gene calls are TRBV30 and TRBJ1-5; the D gene is possibly TRBD1 (5 bases). This CDR3 is 12 amino acids long. V gave up 5 bases and J gave up 1 base, with 6 bases separating them. CDR1 GTSNPN and CDR2 SVGIG come from the germline V gene (reference sequence). CDR3 sequence reads: CAWWDSNQPQHF. The CDR3 DNA is TGTGCCTGGTGGGACAGCAATCAGCCCCAGCATTTT.

In this sample, this clonotype is large (0.1 to 1%). This chain joins TRBV11-1 and TRBJ2-5, with D maybe TRBD2 (5 bases). V gave up 7 bases and J gave up 1 base, with 10 bases separating them. The CDR3 totals 13 residues. Per the germline V gene, CDR1 is SGHAT and CDR2 is FQDESV (reference sequence). DNA for the CDR3: TGTGCCAGCACCGAAGAGGGCCAAGAGACCCAGTACTTC. As protein: CASTEEGQETQYF. The entire variable domain, with the rest obtained from reference TRBV11-1 and TRBJ2-5, is as follows: EAEVAQSPRYKITEKSQAVAFWCDPISGHATLYWYRQILGQGPELLVQFQDESVVDDSQLPKDRFSAERLKGVDSTLKIQPAELGDSAMYLCASTEEGQETQYFGPGTRLLVL.

This clonotype is medium-sized by share. The chain employs TRBV19 and TRBJ1-2; perhaps TRBD1 as D (6 bases). The CDR3 has 13 residues. Germline lookup yields CDR1 LNHDA and CDR2 SQIVND (reference sequence). V was pared by 2 bases and J by 4 bases, with 8 bases between. The CDR3 DNA is TGTGCCAGTAGTATAAGGGACACCTATGGCTACACCTTC. Its translation: CASSIRDTYGYTF. The full variable domain, its missing parts supplied by reference TRBV19 and TRBJ1-2, is DGGITQSPKYLFRKEGQNVTLSCEQNLNHDAMYWYRQDPGQGLRLIYYSQIVNDFQKGDIAEGYSVSREKKESFPLTVTSAQKNPTAFYLCASSIRDTYGYTFGSGTRLTVV.

This clonotype counts as medium-sized (0.01 to 0.1%). This rearrangement joins TRBV7-2 to TRBJ2-3, with 7 bases fitting TRBD2. The CDR3 totals 13 residues. Germline V gene lookup returns CDR1 SGHTA and CDR2 FQGNSA. Trimming at V came to 1 base and at J to 6 bases, leaving 1 base not matched to a gene. The CDR3 protein is CASSLVGGDTQYF. CDR3 nucleotide sequence: TGTGCCAGCAGCTTAGTCGGGGGGGATACGCAGTATTTT.

This clonotype was found many times. This chain connects TRBV27 to TRBJ2-3; tentatively, D is TRBD2 (5 bases). Germline CDR1 MNHEY, CDR2 SMNVEV (reference sequence). With 2 bases removed from V and 0 bases from J, the gap between germline ends came to 9 bases. The CDR3 spans 15 residues. CDR3 bases: TGTGCCAGCAGTTTAAGTCGGGGAAGCACAGATACGCAGTATTTT. Translation gives CASSLSRGSTDTQYF.

By sample share, this clonotype is medium-sized (0.01 to 0.1%). This rearrangement joins TRBV5-1 to TRBJ2-5; 7 bases line up with TRBD1. CDR3 length equals 13 residues. V trimming: 3 bases; J trimming: 7 bases; junction bases outside the gene matches: 6. Germline V lookup: CDR1 SGHRS, CDR2 YFSETQ. The CDR3: CASSSDREGTQYF. CDR3 nucleotides: TGCGCCAGCAGCTCCGACAGGGAAGGGACCCAGTACTTC.

This clonotype occurred many times. The J gene is TRBJ2-4, the V gene TRBV2; no clear D. Germline V CDR1 and CDR2: SNHLY, FYNNEI. The CDR3 length is 13 residues. V was trimmed by 4 bases and J by 4 bases, leaving 8 bases between them. The CDR3 spells CASSVGYKNIQYF. The CDR3 coding sequence is TGTGCCAGCAGTGTAGGGTATAAAAACATTCAGTACTTC.

This clonotype occurred many times. J is TRBJ2-2 and V is TRBV2; D is ambiguous. This CDR3 region has 16 residues. Trimming pared 2 bases from V and 5 bases from J, leaving 15 bases between. Per the germline V gene, CDR1 is SNHLY and CDR2 is FYNNEI. This CDR3 is CASSERKVGGTGELFF. CDR3 in DNA: TGTGCCAGCAGTGAAAGGAAAGTCGGTGGAACCGGGGAGCTGTTTTTT.

This clonotype is large (0.1 to 1%) within its sample. This chain uses TRBV13 with TRBJ2-3, with D hard to call. The length of the CDR3 is 11 residues. The V gene lost 5 bases and the J gene lost 2 bases, with 2 bases spanning the gap. CDR1 is PRHDT, CDR2 FYEKMQ, per germline (reference sequence). CDR3: CASSITDTQYF. CDR3 in DNA: TGTGCCAGCAGCATCACAGATACGCAGTATTTT.